These T cell receptor beta chains were read from a single sample in a study of blood T cells in healthy people across ages. In TCRdb, the 5' RACE reads were re-called with MiXCR into one record per CDR3 protein. The sample has 1.5 million to 2 million distinct CDR3 sequences, around half seen once; the top ten hold over 2%. Sequenced material: blood. The receptors originated from a woman aged 40 to 50 in good health. CDR3s include the opening cysteine and the closing phenylalanine or tryptophan. The D gene is left open where the match is weak. A clone size is listed for some rows: how often the clone was seen (once, few, many), or a class if it is expanded.

TRBD2	TRBV28	TRBJ2-1	19	NA	TGTGCCAGCAGTTTACCCTCTAGCGGGGGGGCCCCGGGGGGCTATGAGCAGTTCTTC	CASSLPSSGGAPGGYEQFF
TRBD1	TRBV27	TRBJ2-1	16	once	TGTGCCAGCAGCCCATGGGACAGGGGGAGGGGTAATGAGCAGTTCTTC	CASSPWDRGRGNEQFF
TRBD1	TRBV4-3	TRBJ1-1	16	NA	TGCGCCAGCAGCCAAGAAGCCGGGACAGGGACTTTTAAAGCTTTCTTT	CASSQEAGTGTFKAFF
NA	TRBV7-2	TRBJ1-6	15	NA	TGTGCCAGCAGCTTCCTACAGATATATAATTCACCCCTCCACTTT	CASSFLQIYNSPLHF
NA	TRBV5-1	TRBJ2-7	14	once	TGCGCCAGCAGCTTGGATCCGGGCCGGGGGGAGCAGTACTTC	CASSLDPGRGEQYF
NA	TRBV12-3/TRBV12-4	TRBJ2-5	15	few	TGTGCCAGCAGTATCAGGGGATCAGGGCAAGAGACCCAGTACTTC	CASSIRGSGQETQYF
NA	TRBV5-1	TRBJ2-3	16	NA	TGCGCCAGCAGCCCCTCTAGCGTGGGTGCCCCAGATACGCAGTATTTT	CASSPSSVGAPDTQYF
NA	TRBV6-2/TRBV6-3	TRBJ2-7	14	few	TGTGCCAGCAGTTACTTTTCATCATCCTACGAGCAGTACTTC	CASSYFSSSYEQYF
NA	TRBV12-3/TRBV12-4	TRBJ2-1	13	few	TGTGCCAGCAGTTTAGGGCACTTCCATGAGCAGTTCTTC	CASSLGHFHEQFF
TRBD1	TRBV20-1	TRBJ2-4	12	few	TGCAGTGCTGCTGGGACAGCCAACATTCAGTACTTC	CSAAGTANIQYF
TRBD2	TRBV28	TRBJ2-1	15	NA	TGTGCCAGCAGGTCCGCGGGGGTCCCCTACAATGAGCAGTTCTTC	CASRSAGVPYNEQFF
NA	TRBV15	TRBJ2-3	13	NA	TGTGCCACCAGCAGAGAATACACAGATACGCAGTATTTT	CATSREYTDTQYF
TRBD1	TRBV7-2	TRBJ1-2	14	few	TGTGCCAGCAGCTACCGGGACAGGGTTTCTGGCTACACCTTC	CASSYRDRVSGYTF
TRBD2	TRBV29-1	TRBJ2-4	17	NA	TGCAGCGTTAGGATTAGGGCGGGGGGACTAGCCAAAAACATTCAGTACTTC	CSVRIRAGGLAKNIQYF
TRBD1	TRBV9	TRBJ2-7	16	NA	TGTGCCAGCAGCTCAAGAGGACAGGGTGCTTTCTGCGAGCAGTACTTC	CASSSRGQGAFCEQYF
TRBD1	TRBV27	TRBJ2-1	15	NA	TGTGCCAGCAGTGTTGGGGGACAGGGGGTTCGTGAGCAGTTCTTC	CASSVGGQGVREQFF
NA	TRBV20-1	TRBJ2-2	12	NA	TGCAGTGCTCACTCGAACACCGGGGAGCTGTTTTTT	CSAHSNTGELFF
NA	TRBV4-2	TRBJ2-1	14	NA	TGTGCCAGCAGCCAAGAATCCGGACCTGCTGAGCAGTTCTTC	CASSQESGPAEQFF
NA	TRBV20-1	TRBJ1-2	13	few	TGCAGTGTTTACAGGGCCCTTGGCTATGGCTACACCTTC	CSVYRALGYGYTF
NA	TRBV20-1	TRBJ2-6	15	NA	TGCAGTGCCCGTCCTGACAGCTCTGGGGCCAACGTCCTGACTTTC	CSARPDSSGANVLTF
TRBD2	TRBV20-1	TRBJ2-1	18	NA	TGCAGTGCTAGCCCCACTAGCGGGGGGGCGTATTTCTACAATGAGCAGTTCTTC	CSASPTSGGAYFYNEQFF
TRBD1	TRBV18	TRBJ2-1	15	NA	TGTGCCAGCTCACCATCGGGACAGCTTTACAATGAGCAGTTCTTC	CASSPSGQLYNEQFF
NA	TRBV11-2	TRBJ2-3	17	few	TGTGCCAGCAGCTTAGAGGGTGAAGCCCTAAGCACAGATACGCAGTATTTT	CASSLEGEALSTDTQYF
NA	TRBV27	TRBJ2-5	14	NA	TGTGCCAGCAGTAACACGGGACACCAAGAGACCCAGTACTTC	CASSNTGHQETQYF
NA	TRBV20-1	TRBJ1-1	13	once	TGCAGCGCCCAACTCACGGGGAACGTTCCAGCTTTCTTT	CSAQLTGNVPAFF
NA	TRBV20-1	TRBJ1-4	15	NA	TGCAGTGCTGGGGACGCCGCTACAATGGATGAAAAACTGTTTTTT	CSAGDAATMDEKLFF